This T cell receptor beta chain is from a study of blood T cells in healthy people across ages. CDR1 and CDR2 from the germline V gene are MNHEY and SVGEGT. The CDR3 is 16 residues long. V lost 1 base and J lost 0, with 11 bases in between. Individuals who donated were healthy Caucasians from Russia aged about 6 to 100. Peripheral blood from each donor was collected in a volume of approximately 9.5 milliliters. This clonotype was counted between two and nine times. Alongside a J-beta primer mix, a sample-barcoded 5' primer served in a second PCR lasting roughly 7 to 12 cycles. The study obtained at least 3 million CDR3-containing paired-end reads from every sample. TCRdb fed the 5' RACE reads into MiXCR, producing one record per CDR3 protein. This table has about 690,000 distinct CDR3 sequences, roughly 41% appearing once.

V is TRBV6-2 or TRBV6-3 and J is TRBJ2-3; possible D gene TRBD2, 5 bases. The receptor was isolated from an elderly man in good health. The specimen was blood. For the CDR3, the DNA is TGTGCCAGCAGTTACTGGGGAGTCTCGAGCACAGATACGCAGTATTTT. This sequence encodes CASSYWGVSSTDTQYF.